This T cell receptor beta chain was found in a study of T cell repertoires in cytomegalovirus infection. Study details: Shared public TCR beta signatures pointed to both CMV infection and a matching HLA type. Study-level results: Accumulated public TCR beta family frequency recognized individuals carrying CMV together with the relevant HLA. HLA-C-restricted CMV-specific TCR beta clonotypes prevailed in the ex vivo response.

The germline V and J ends were trimmed by 5 bases and 6 bases, with 11 bases remaining between them. Germline loops: CDR1 DFQATT, CDR2 SNEGSKA (reference sequence). This CDR3 contains 11 residues. This clonotype appeared a few times. Its cognate antigen is unknown. MiXCR, applied by TCRdb to the reads, yields one record per CDR3 protein. The sample lists 200,000 to 300,000 distinct CDR3 sequences; 9% to 15% were seen once. This TCR was sampled from a human donor in good health (CMV status not recorded). Some clones in this sample may be carry-over from other donors' samples. Material for sequencing was PBMCs. The V and J genes are TRBV20-1 and TRBJ2-7, with a weak D call TRBD2 (5 bases). The CDR3 sequence is CSASVAGEQYF. CDR3 coding DNA: TGCAGTGCTTCGGTTGCGGGCGAGCAGTACTTC.